This T cell receptor (beta chain) was documented in a study of blood T cell repertoires in COVID-19. Overall study: COVID-19 samples collected from the United States, Italy and Spain covered acute and convalescent phases. The analysed material was cDNA or gDNA that came from T cells, B-cell-depleted T cells, or PBMCs.

In the source study's methods: Cell counts per sample came from amplifying reference gene primers. Using immunoSEQ multiplex PCR, the repertoire was profiled, and TCRdb retains in-frame clones only, with some absent. The V and J calls and clone size come from that table; D and trimming were worked out from the DNA. The sample holds approximately 130,000 clones; 80% to 90% are singletons and the top ten take approximately 2.3%. Germline V gene data show CDR1 as SGHAT and CDR2 as FQNNGV. The CDR3 runs to 15 residues. V dropped 5 bases and J dropped 7; count of bases not matched to a gene: 6. Sequencing was performed on peripheral blood. The V call is TRBV11-2, the J call TRBJ1-4, with 11 bases aligning to TRBD1. This receptor was obtained from a woman in her forties or fifties with acute or convalescent COVID-19. The CDR3 nucleotides read TGTGCCAGCAGCCCAGGGACAGGGGGGTTTGAAAAACTGTTTTTT. It translates to CASSPGTGGFEKLFF.